The T cell receptor (beta chain) described here comes from a study of cytomegalovirus exposure and HLA in healthy donors. PCR employed 60 Vbeta and 13 Jbeta primers. TCRdb's copy holds only in-frame clones and misses some; the assay was immunoSEQ multiplex PCR. Of some 60,000 clones listed, 80% are singletons. Germline assignment: CDR1 SQVTM and CDR2 ANQGSEA. V lost 7 bases and J lost 3; bases outside the gene matches: 7. The CDR3 contains 14 residues. This sequence was found in a woman between 40 and 55 years old in good health and CMV-seronegative. The source material was PBMCs. This rearrangement joins TRBV29-1 to TRBJ2-7, with 12 bases that match TRBD2. The CDR3 coding sequence is TGCAGCGCTTCGGTGACTAGCGGGAGCTACGAGCAGTACTTC. As protein: CSASVTSGSYEQYF.